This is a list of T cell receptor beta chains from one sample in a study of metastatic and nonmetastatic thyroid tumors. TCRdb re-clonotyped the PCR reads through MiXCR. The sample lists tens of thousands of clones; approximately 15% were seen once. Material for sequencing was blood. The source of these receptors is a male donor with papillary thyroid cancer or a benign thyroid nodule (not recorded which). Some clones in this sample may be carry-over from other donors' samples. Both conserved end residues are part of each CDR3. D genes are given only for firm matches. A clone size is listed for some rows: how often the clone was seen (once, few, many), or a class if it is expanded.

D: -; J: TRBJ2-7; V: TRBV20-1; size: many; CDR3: CSVAPGGARPEQYF; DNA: TGCAGTGTCGCTCCGGGGGGCGCCCGCCCCGAGCAGTACTTC
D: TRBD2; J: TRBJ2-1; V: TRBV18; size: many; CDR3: CASSPGLNNEQFF; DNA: TGTGCCAGCTCTCCGGGACTAAACAATGAGCAGTTCTTC
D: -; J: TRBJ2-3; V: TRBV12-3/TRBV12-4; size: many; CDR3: CASRLGPRDTQYF; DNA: TGTGCCAGCAGACTAGGACCCCGTGATACGCAGTATTTT
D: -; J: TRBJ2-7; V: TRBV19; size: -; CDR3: CASSIVSGRYYEQYF; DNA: TGTGCCAGTAGTATAGTTAGCGGTAGATACTACGAGCAGTACTTC
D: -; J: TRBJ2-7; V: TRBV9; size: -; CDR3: CASSVDFREMDEQYF; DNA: TGTGCCAGCAGCGTAGATTTCCGTGAAATGGACGAGCAGTACTTC
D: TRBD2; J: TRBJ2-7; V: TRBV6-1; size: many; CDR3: CASSASGSYEQYF; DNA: TGTGCCAGCAGTGCTAGCGGATCCTACGAGCAGTACTTC
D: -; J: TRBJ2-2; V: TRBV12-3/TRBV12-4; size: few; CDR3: CAIRRDTNTGELFF; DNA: TGTGCCATCCGCCGGGACACCAACACCGGGGAGCTGTTTTTT
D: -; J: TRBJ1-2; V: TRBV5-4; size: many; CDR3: CASSLDMGNYGYTF; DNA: TGTGCCAGCAGCTTGGATATGGGCAACTATGGCTACACCTTC
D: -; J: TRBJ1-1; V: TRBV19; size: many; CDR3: CASSISAGNTEAFF; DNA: TGTGCCAGTAGTATAAGTGCGGGAAACACTGAAGCTTTCTTT
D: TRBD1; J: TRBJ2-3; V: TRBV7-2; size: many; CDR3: CASSYYGRGRFTDTQYF; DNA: TGTGCCAGCAGCTATTATGGCAGGGGGCGCTTTACAGATACGCAGTATTTT
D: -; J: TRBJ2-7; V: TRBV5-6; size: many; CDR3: CASSSIPRGHSTYEQYF; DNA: TGTGCCAGCAGCAGCATCCCCAGGGGTCACAGTACCTACGAGCAGTACTTC